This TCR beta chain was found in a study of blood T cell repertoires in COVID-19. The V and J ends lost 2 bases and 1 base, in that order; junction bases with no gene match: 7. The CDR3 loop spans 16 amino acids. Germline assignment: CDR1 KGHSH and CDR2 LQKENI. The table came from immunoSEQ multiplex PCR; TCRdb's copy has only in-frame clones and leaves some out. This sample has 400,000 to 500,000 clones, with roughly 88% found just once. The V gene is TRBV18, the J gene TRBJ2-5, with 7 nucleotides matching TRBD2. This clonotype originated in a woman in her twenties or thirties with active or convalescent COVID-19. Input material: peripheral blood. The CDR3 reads CASSPNREGIQETQYF. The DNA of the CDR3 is TGTGCCAGCTCACCAAATAGGGAGGGGATCCAAGAGACCCAGTACTTC.